These T cell receptor beta chains were read from a single sample in a study of blood T cell repertoires in COVID-19. Clones were read by immunoSEQ multiplex PCR, and TCRdb kept only the in-frame ones, dropping some. The table includes about 140,000 clones, around 91% detected once. The sample taken for sequencing was peripheral blood. The receptors stem from a woman aged 60-75 years with active COVID-19. The CDR3 runs from the conserved cysteine through the conserved F or W. Fields, in order: D gene, clone size, V gene, J gene, CDR3 DNA, CDR3 protein. A D gene is named only where the DNA matches it firmly. Only some rows state a clone size, as once, few, many or a class for expanded clones.

>TRBD1|-|TRBV5-6|TRBJ2-7
TGTGCCAGCAGCATCCCCGGGACAGGGGACGAGCAGTACTTC
CASSIPGTGDEQYF
>TRBD1|-|TRBV4-3|TRBJ1-5
TGCGCCAGCAGCCAAGATGTGGGACAGATTTACAATCAGCCCCAGCATTTT
CASSQDVGQIYNQPQHF
>-|-|TRBV7-2|TRBJ2-2
TGTGCCAGCAGCTCGAGAGGTGGCGGGGAGCTGTTTTTT
CASSSRGGGELFF
>-|once|TRBV6-5|TRBJ1-2
TGTGCCAGCAGAGGGCGGCAGGGAGGAGGCGGCTACACCTTC
CASRGRQGGGGYTF
>-|-|TRBV28|TRBJ1-1
TGTGCCAGCAGTTTATCACCCGGCAGGGGCGCCGCTGAAGCTTTCTTT
CASSLSPGRGAAEAFF
>TRBD2|-|TRBV10-3|TRBJ2-7
TGTGCCATCAGTCCGGGACTAGCGGGGAACTACGAGCAGTACTTC
CAISPGLAGNYEQYF
>TRBD1|once|TRBV6-1|TRBJ1-5
TGTGCCAGCAGTGGGCCGGGACAGGGATTAAATCAGCCCCAGCATTTT
CASSGPGQGLNQPQHF
>TRBD2|-|TRBV6-5|TRBJ2-7
TGTGCCAGCAGGATGAATAGCGGGAGGGCAGACGAGCAGTACTTC
CASRMNSGRADEQYF
>TRBD1|-|TRBV6-5|TRBJ2-2
TGTGCCACAACCCATCAGGGGGCGCAGGTCGGGGAGCTGTTTTTT
CATTHQGAQVGELFF
>-|-|TRBV23-1|TRBJ1-2
TGCGCCAGCACCGCCGCGGGACTTAACTATGGCTACACCTTC
CASTAAGLNYGYTF
>TRBD1|-|TRBV2|TRBJ1-1
TGTGCCACCAAAACTAGAGACAGGGGGATGGGAGAAGCTTTCTTT
CATKTRDRGMGEAFF
>TRBD1|-|TRBV5-1|TRBJ2-1
TGCGCCAGCAGCCCGGACAGGGACAATGAGCAGTTCTTC
CASSPDRDNEQFF
>TRBD1|-|TRBV5-1|TRBJ2-3
TGCGCCAGCAGCTTGCGGGGACAGAGCACAGATACGCAGTATTTT
CASSLRGQSTDTQYF
>TRBD1|once|TRBV28|TRBJ2-3
TGTGCCAGCGGCCCGGGACAGGCGACAGATACGCAGTATTTT
CASGPGQATDTQYF
>TRBD1|-|TRBV2|TRBJ1-3
TGTGCCAGCAGCCGACAGGGCGCCCCCTTAGGAAACACCATATATTTT
CASSRQGAPLGNTIYF
>-|-|TRBV30|TRBJ1-6
TGTGCCTGGAGTACTGGGGGGGCTTCGGGGTCACCCCTCCACTTT
CAWSTGGASGSPLHF
>TRBD1|-|TRBV7-9|TRBJ1-3
TGTGCCAGCAGGTGGGACAGCAACTCTGGAAACACCATATATTTT
CASRWDSNSGNTIYF
>-|few|TRBV19|TRBJ2-6
TGTGCCAGTAGTATTTCGTTGGCTAGCCCGGGGGCCAACGTCCTGACTTTC
CASSISLASPGANVLTF
>TRBD1|once|TRBV29-1|TRBJ2-7
TGCAGCGTCCGGGGGGACAGGGGTCCCCACGAGCAGTACTTC
CSVRGDRGPHEQYF
>-|-|TRBV18|TRBJ1-1
TGTGCCAGCTCACCCAGGACAGAAATGAACACTGAAGCTTTCTTT
CASSPRTEMNTEAFF
>TRBD1|-|TRBV3-1/TRBV3-2|TRBJ1-5
TGTGCCAGCAGCCAATCACAGGGGCAGCCCCAGCATTTT
CASSQSQGQPQHF
>-|-|TRBV7-3|TRBJ1-2
TGTGCCAGCAGCTTAATGGGGCAGGATTCTCAAGGCTACACCTTC
CASSLMGQDSQGYTF
>TRBD1|-|TRBV12-5|TRBJ2-3
TGTGCTAGTGGTACCGGACAGGGACGCACAGATACGCAGTATTTT
CASGTGQGRTDTQYF
>TRBD1|-|TRBV5-1|TRBJ1-2
TGCGCCAGCAGCCCCGGACAGGGGGCTATTAGCTATGGCTACACCTTC
CASSPGQGAISYGYTF
>TRBD2|-|TRBV19|TRBJ2-1
TGTGCCAGTAGTTGGGGGGCTAGCGGGGCCAATGAGCAGTTCTTC
CASSWGASGANEQFF
>-|-|TRBV7-8|TRBJ2-7
TGTGCCAGCAAACTGGGGCAGGGGTTCTACGAGCAGTACTTC
CASKLGQGFYEQYF
>-|-|TRBV5-1|TRBJ2-5
TGCGCCAGCAGCTTGGGGGACATTGGGGCCCAGTACTTC
CASSLGDIGAQYF
>TRBD1|-|TRBV5-4|TRBJ1-4
TGTGCCAGCAGCTACGGACAGGGCCAGTTGGAGGAAAAACTGTTTTTT
CASSYGQGQLEEKLFF
>TRBD1|-|TRBV30|TRBJ2-3
TGTGCCGGACAGGGGGCGAGGGCAGATACGCAGTATTTT
CAGQGARADTQYF
>-|-|TRBV4-1|TRBJ2-1
TGCGCCAGCAGCCAAGATAGTCTGGGCGGAGCGGGTTACAATGAGCAGTTCTTC
CASSQDSLGGAGYNEQFF
>-|-|TRBV19|TRBJ1-4
TGTGCCAGTAGTTCGGGAGGTTCAACTAATGAAAAACTGTTTTTT
CASSSGGSTNEKLFF
>TRBD2|-|TRBV29-1|TRBJ2-5
TGCAGCGCCGGACTAGCGGATCAAGAGACCCAGTACTTC
CSAGLADQETQYF
>TRBD2|-|TRBV19|TRBJ2-1
TGTGCCAGTAGTGGGGGGGCTAGCGGGAGAAGTAGTCACAATGAGCAGTTCTTC
CASSGGASGRSSHNEQFF
>TRBD2|-|TRBV2|TRBJ2-7
TGTGCCAGCATGACTAGCGGGGACCTAACCTACGAGCAGTACTTC
CASMTSGDLTYEQYF
>-|-|TRBV7-9|TRBJ1-2
TGTGCCAGCAGCTCCGGGTGGACATCCATTACCTATGGCTACACCTTC
CASSSGWTSITYGYTF
>TRBD2|-|TRBV15|TRBJ2-7
TGTGCCACCAGCAGAGTACGGCTAGCGGCTTACGAGCAGTACTTC
CATSRVRLAAYEQYF
>TRBD1|-|TRBV6-4|TRBJ2-3
TGTGCCAGCTCTCCGGGACAGGGGAGAGATACGCAGTATTTT
CASSPGQGRDTQYF
>TRBD1|-|TRBV12-3/TRBV12-4|TRBJ2-7
TGTGCCTCAAGGACAGGGAACTACGAGCAGTACTTC
CASRTGNYEQYF
>TRBD1|-|TRBV7-2|TRBJ2-2
TGTGCCAGCAGCCTCCGGACAGGGGGAGAGAACACCGGGGAGCTGTTTTTT
CASSLRTGGENTGELFF
>-|-|TRBV6-5|TRBJ1-1
TGTGCCAGCAGACCAATGGGGGCGCGGACTGAAGCTTTCTTT
CASRPMGARTEAFF
>TRBD2|-|TRBV7-9|TRBJ2-1
TGTGCCAGCAGCTCTCGGACTAGCGGGAGGTTCCACAATGAGCAGTTCTTC
CASSSRTSGRFHNEQFF
>TRBD1|-|TRBV24-1|TRBJ1-2
TGTGCCACCAGTGATCCCGGGACAGGGGCCTATGGCTACACCTTC
CATSDPGTGAYGYTF
>TRBD2|once|TRBV5-4|TRBJ2-1
TGTGCCAGCAGCTTGGGAAACCCTCTAGCGGGAGTGGTCAATGAGCAGTTCTTC
CASSLGNPLAGVVNEQFF
>-|once|TRBV5-1|TRBJ1-1
TGCGCCAGCAGCTGGCAGGGGAACACTGAAGCTTTCTTT
CASSWQGNTEAFF
>-|-|TRBV3-1/TRBV3-2|TRBJ1-2
TGTGCCAGCAGCCTCCCGGGTACCAACTATGGCTACACCTTC
CASSLPGTNYGYTF
>-|once|TRBV3-1/TRBV3-2|TRBJ2-4
TGTGCCAGCAGCCCATATGGCGGGGAGTTAAAAAACATTCAGTACTTC
CASSPYGGELKNIQYF
>-|-|TRBV27|TRBJ2-7
TGTGCCAGCAGTTTTCGGTATGAGCAGTACTTC
CASSFRYEQYF
>-|once|TRBV27|TRBJ1-1
TGTGCCAGCTATGTTGTGCGGGGTCGGAGCACTGAAGCTTTCTTT
CASYVVRGRSTEAFF
>TRBD1|-|TRBV12-5|TRBJ1-2
TGTGCTAGTGGTTTGCCCCAGGGGGCCCATCCCGGCTGGTATGGCTACACCTTC
CASGLPQGAHPGWYGYTF
>-|-|TRBV30|TRBJ2-2
TGTGCCTGGAGGCTCCTAGACGCGAACACCGGGGAGCTGTTTTTT
CAWRLLDANTGELFF